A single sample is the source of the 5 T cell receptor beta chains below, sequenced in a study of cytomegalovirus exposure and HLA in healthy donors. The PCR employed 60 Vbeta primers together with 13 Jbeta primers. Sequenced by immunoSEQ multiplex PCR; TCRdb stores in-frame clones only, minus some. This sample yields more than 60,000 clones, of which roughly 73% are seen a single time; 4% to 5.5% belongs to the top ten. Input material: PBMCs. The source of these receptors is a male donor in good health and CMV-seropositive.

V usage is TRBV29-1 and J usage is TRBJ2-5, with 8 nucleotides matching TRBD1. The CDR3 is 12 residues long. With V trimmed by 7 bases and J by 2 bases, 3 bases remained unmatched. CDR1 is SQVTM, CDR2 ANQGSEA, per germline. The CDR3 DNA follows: TGCAGCGGTAACAGGGGGCAAGAGACCCAGTACTTC. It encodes CSGNRGQETQYF.

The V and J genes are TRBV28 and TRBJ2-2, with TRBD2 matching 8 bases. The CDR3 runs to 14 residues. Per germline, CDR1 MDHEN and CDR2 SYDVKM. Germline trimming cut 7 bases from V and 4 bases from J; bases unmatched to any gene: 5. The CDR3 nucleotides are TGTGCCAGCAAAACTAGCGGAATCACCGGGGAGCTGTTTTTT. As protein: CASKTSGITGELFF.

CDR3 bases: TGTGCCAGCCACCCGGACAGCTCCTATAATTCACCCCTCCACTTT. It is translated as CASHPDSSYNSPLHF. The chain couples TRBV2 to TRBJ1-6, with a possible D match to TRBD1 (6 bases). Trimming cost V 8 bases and J 0 bases, with 11 bases left between them. Germline CDR1 SNHLY, CDR2 FYNNEI. The CDR3 covers 15 residues.

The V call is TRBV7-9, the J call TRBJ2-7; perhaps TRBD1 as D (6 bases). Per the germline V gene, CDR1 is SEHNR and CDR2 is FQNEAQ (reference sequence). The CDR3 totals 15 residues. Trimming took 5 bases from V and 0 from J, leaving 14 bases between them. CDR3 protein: CASSPGHESSYEQYF. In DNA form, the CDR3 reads TGTGCCAGCAGCCCGGGACATGAGAGCTCCTACGAGCAGTACTTC.

CDR3 residues: CASSLLGLYNEQFF. CDR3 nucleotide sequence: TGTGCCAGCAGCTTATTGGGACTTTACAATGAGCAGTTCTTC. The chain is built from TRBV7-9 and TRBJ2-1; weak D call: TRBD2 (6 bases). V was pared by 2 bases and J by 4 bases, with 9 bases between. The CDR3 loop spans 14 amino acids. The germline CDR1 and CDR2 sequences are SEHNR and FQNEAQ (reference sequence). Using reference TRBV7-9 and TRBJ2-1 for the parts outside the CDR3, the full variable domain is DTGVSQNPRHKITKRGQNVTFRCDPISEHNRLYWYRQTLGQGPEFLTYFQNEAQLEKSRLLSDRFSAERPKGSFSTLEIQRTEQGDSAMYLCASSLLGLYNEQFFGPGTRLTVL.